This paragraph reports one T cell receptor beta chain. No antigen is known for it. Time point defined: baseline pretreatment blood. As for treatment: 15 Gy SBRT to primary tumor, nephrectomy 4 weeks later. The tumor was a clear cell renal cell carcinoma. The V segment lost 5 bases and the J segment 2 bases; nucleotides outside the gene matches: 11. Germline V lookup: CDR1 ENHRY, CDR2 SYGVKD. This CDR3 has 18 amino acids. This entry is derived from a study of radiation and T cells in renal cell carcinoma. Some clones are missing from TCRdb's copy, which holds only in-frame ones; the method was immunoSEQ multiplex PCR. The profile shows 130,000 to 150,000 clones, approximately 91% of them singletons. Overall study findings and caveats: Baseline intratumoral clonotype presence is unknown without pretreatment biopsies. From baseline, blood top tumor clonotypes peaked at 2 weeks post-radiation.

The clonotype was recovered from a woman in her fifties or sixties with renal cell carcinoma. Sequencing used blood, obtained from a patient whose treatment included radiotherapy and nephrectomy. The chain couples TRBV10-3 to TRBJ2-7; 14 nucleotides agree with TRBD2. CDR3: CAISIPGTSGRRPYEQYF. CDR3 DNA: TGTGCCATCAGTATACCTGGGACTAGCGGGAGACGACCCTACGAGCAGTACTTC.